The source of this TCR beta chain is a study of cytomegalovirus exposure and HLA in healthy donors. The CDR3 has 12 residues. Germline V gene lookup returns CDR1 MDHEN and CDR2 SYDVKM. Trimming cost V 2 bases and J 11 bases, with 12 bases left between them. A multiplex PCR was run with 60 Vbeta primers and 13 Jbeta primers. Some clones are missing from TCRdb's copy, which holds only in-frame ones; the method was immunoSEQ multiplex PCR. This sample has 150,000 to 200,000 clones, with roughly 87% found just once. Sequencing used PBMCs. This chain joins TRBV28 and TRBJ1-1; D may be TRBD1 (5 bases). The sequence derives from a man between 45 and 60 years old in good health and CMV-seronegative. CDR3 in DNA: TGTGCCAGCAGTTTAACGCAGGGCCGGGCTTTCTTT. Translation gives CASSLTQGRAFF.